The 27 T cell receptor beta chains reported below all come from one sample, sequenced in a study of human T cells and chemical hapten exposure. This sample's time point: pre-sensitization, week 0. Treatment specified: therapeutic diphenylcyclopropenone sensitization with weekly scalp DPC. TCRdb re-derived calls from the RACE reads in MiXCR, one entry per CDR3 protein. The sample includes about 260,000 distinct CDR3 sequences, roughly 8.9% of them seen just once. This sample comprised whole blood, obtained in connection with sensitization to the hapten diphenylcyclopropenone (DPC). The receptors were gathered from a woman aged 40 to 50 with alopecia areata. Some clones in this sample may be carry-over from other donors' samples.

The chain links TRBV20-1 to TRBJ2-1, with 13 bases matching TRBD2. Germline-derived CDR1 and CDR2 are DFQATT and SNEGSKA (reference sequence). The CDR3 has 15 amino acids. The V and J ends lost 2 bases and 6 bases, in that order; junction bases with no gene match: 4. CDR3 sequence reads: CSARRTSGSGNEQFF. DNA for the CDR3: TGCAGTGCTAGACGGACTAGCGGGAGCGGCAATGAGCAGTTCTTC.

This chain joins TRBV20-1 and TRBJ2-7; 8 bases are shared with TRBD2. The germline CDR1 and CDR2 sequences are DFQATT and SNEGSKA (reference sequence). This CDR3 has 14 amino acids. The V gene end was trimmed by 5 bases and the J gene end by 2 bases; junction bases not matched to a gene: 8. The CDR3 region has the DNA TGCAGTGCTGATACTAGCGGTGAAACCTACGAGCAGTACTTC. Its protein product is CSADTSGETYEQYF.

This clonotype has a count of ten or more. The chain employs TRBV20-1 and TRBJ2-7, with TRBD2 identical over 16 bases. Germline CDR1 and CDR2: DFQATT and SNEGSKA (reference sequence). The trim removed 3 bases at V and 6 bases at J, leaving 2 bases unmatched. The CDR3 runs to 14 residues. CDR3 sequence: CSARGTSGRGEQYF. CDR3 in DNA: TGCAGTGCTAGGGGGACTAGCGGGAGGGGCGAGCAGTACTTC.

The chain employs TRBV7-9 and TRBJ1-1; no reliable D call. The germline V and J ends were trimmed by 6 bases and 5 bases, with 13 bases remaining between them. The CDR3 is made up of 13 amino acids. The V gene's germline CDR1 is SEHNR and CDR2 FQNEAQ (reference sequence). In nucleotides, the CDR3 is TGTGCCAGCAGACTAACTGGGGTTACTGAAGCTTTCTTT. Protein product: CASRLTGVTEAFF.

This clonotype was detected only a few times. The V and J genes are TRBV29-1 and TRBJ2-1; the D is unclear. Trimming stripped 4 bases from V and 8 bases from J, with 12 bases between. The CDR3 loop spans 12 amino acids. Per germline, CDR1 SQVTM and CDR2 ANQGSEA. The CDR3 loop is CSVVISWDEQFF. CDR3 nucleotide sequence: TGCAGCGTTGTGATCAGCTGGGATGAGCAGTTCTTC.

V usage is TRBV7-9 and J usage is TRBJ1-2; D may be TRBD1 (5 bases). V dropped 0 bases and J dropped 4 bases, with 6 bases sitting between them. Germline loops: CDR1 SEHNR, CDR2 FQNEAQ (reference sequence). This CDR3 has 13 residues. The CDR3 loop is CASSLAGTYGYTF. The CDR3 DNA reads as TGTGCCAGCAGCTTAGCGGGGACCTATGGCTACACCTTC. Full variable domain (remainder filled in from reference TRBV7-9 and TRBJ1-2): DTGVSQNPRHKITKRGQNVTFRCDPISEHNRLYWYRQTLGQGPEFLTYFQNEAQLEKSRLLSDRFSAERPKGSFSTLEIQRTEQGDSAMYLCASSLAGTYGYTFGSGTRLTVV.

This clonotype was counted at least ten times. The V call is TRBV4-3, the J call TRBJ1-2, with D possibly TRBD1 on 6 matching bases. The CDR3 totals 14 residues. The germline V gene has CDR1 LGHNA and CDR2 YSLEER. V shed 0 bases and J shed 5 bases, with 10 bases lying between them. The CDR3 protein is CASSQDQGYYGYTF. CDR3 sequence (DNA): TGCGCCAGCAGCCAAGATCAGGGGTATTATGGCTACACCTTC.

Only a few counts were recorded for this clonotype. V is TRBV10-3 and J is TRBJ2-1; no clear D. Germline assignment: CDR1 ENHRY and CDR2 SYGVKD. The CDR3 has 12 residues. Trimming stripped 11 bases from V and 3 bases from J, with 11 bases between. The CDR3, as DNA: TGTGCCGCGGCCAAGGACTACAATGAGCAGTTCTTC. Translated, it gives CAAAKDYNEQFF.

This clonotype has more than one count but fewer than ten. The chain joins TRBV7-9 to TRBJ2-1; D is perhaps TRBD1 (5 bases). V lost 0 bases and J 6 bases, leaving 15 bases between the germline ends. The germline V gene encodes CDR1 SEHNR and CDR2 FQNEAQ (reference sequence). The CDR3 sequence is 16 residues long. The CDR3 coding sequence is TGTGCCAGCAGCTTAGCGGCAGGGTCCATGATCAATGAGCAGTTCTTC. Translating gives CASSLAAGSMINEQFF.

This clonotype has a handful of counts. The J gene is TRBJ1-3, the V gene TRBV6-5; maybe TRBD1 (5 bases). Looked up from germline, CDR1 is MNHEY and CDR2 is SVGAGI. This CDR3 contains 15 residues. V dropped 0 bases and J dropped 2 bases, with 8 bases sitting between them. The CDR3 region has the DNA TGTGCCAGCAGTTACTCCTTGACAGCTGGAAACACCATATATTTT. Translating gives CASSYSLTAGNTIYF.

J is TRBJ1-2 and V is TRBV6-2 or TRBV6-3; the D gene is possibly TRBD1 (5 bases). The CDR3 length is 12 residues. CDR1 is MNHEY, CDR2 SVGEGT, per germline. The ends were cut back, 5 bases at V and 11 bases at J, with 15 bases in the middle. CDR3 DNA sequence: TGTGCCAGCAGTCAAGGGACCGGCTTGTACACCTTC. It yields the protein CASSQGTGLYTF.

The gene calls are TRBV2 and TRBJ2-7; 7 bases line up with TRBD1. J was trimmed by 4 bases and V by 11 bases; bases with no gene match: 11. CDR3 length: 13 amino acids. Germline V lookup: CDR1 SNHLY, CDR2 FYNNEI. CDR3 region: CASDKEQGYEQYF. The CDR3 region has the DNA TGTGCCTCCGACAAGGAACAGGGGTACGAGCAGTACTTC.

There are many counts of this clonotype. The chain joins TRBV6-1 to TRBJ1-1, with a tentative D call TRBD1 (5 bases). Germline loops: CDR1 MNHNS, CDR2 SASEGT. V lost 11 bases to trimming and J lost 1 base, with 14 bases between them. The CDR3 covers 13 residues. The CDR3: CAGAAFPNTEAFF. The CDR3 DNA reads as TGTGCCGGGGCGGCGTTCCCGAACACTGAAGCTTTCTTT.

This clonotype was detected ten times or more. CDR3 in DNA: TGTGCCAGCAGTCACAGGGAAAACAATGAGCAGTTCTTC. Protein product: CASSHRENNEQFF. V usage is TRBV6-6 and J usage is TRBJ2-1; TRBD1 is a possible D gene (6 bases). Germline V gene data show CDR1 as MNHNY and CDR2 as SVGAGI (reference sequence). The V and J ends lost 5 bases and 5 bases respectively, with 10 bases between them. The CDR3 runs 13 residues.

This clonotype was observed a few times. The chain couples TRBV28 to TRBJ2-5; weak D call: TRBD1 (8 bases). Germline assignment: CDR1 MDHEN and CDR2 SYDVKM. Trimming removed 5 bases at V and 3 bases at J, with 16 bases between. The CDR3 loop spans 15 amino acids. The CDR3 region is CASSNTGGAEETQYF. CDR3 nucleotides: TGTGCCAGCAGTAATACAGGGGGGGCTGAAGAGACCCAGTACTTC. Full variable domain (missing parts from reference TRBV28 and TRBJ2-5): DVKVTQSSRYLVKRTGEKVFLECVQDMDHENMFWYRQDPGLGLRLIYFSYDVKMKEKGDIPEGYSVSREKKERFSLILESASTNQTSMYLCASSNTGGAEETQYFGPGTRLLVL.

This clonotype was found many times. The J gene is TRBJ2-7, the V gene TRBV7-9; TRBD1 matches 9 bases. This CDR3 comprises 16 residues. Per the germline V gene, CDR1 is SEHNR and CDR2 is FQNEAQ (reference sequence). The junction had 5 bases not matched to a gene; V was cut back by 0 bases and J by 2 bases. The CDR3 DNA reads TGTGCCAGCAGCTTAGCAGGGACAGGGTCAACCTACGAGCAGTACTTC. It is translated as CASSLAGTGSTYEQYF.

In this sample, this clonotype turned up a few times. The rearrangement uses TRBV29-1 and TRBJ2-3; possibly TRBD1 for D (6 bases). The germline V gene has CDR1 SQVTM and CDR2 ANQGSEA. This CDR3 is 12 amino acids long. Trimming left V 6 bases short and J 6 bases short, with 13 bases between. The CDR3 DNA reads as TGCAGCGTGCCCAGGGGTGTGGATACGCAGTATTTT. It encodes CSVPRGVDTQYF.

This rearrangement joins TRBV7-8 to TRBJ1-4; 7 bases fit TRBD1. Germline V CDR1 and CDR2: SGHVS, FQNEAQ. Trimming at V came to 5 bases and at J to 5 bases, leaving 8 bases not matched to a gene. CDR3 length: 15 amino acids. For the CDR3, the DNA is TGTGCCAGCAGCACCCCCGGGACAGTAAATGAAAAACTGTTTTTT. It codes for CASSTPGTVNEKLFF.

This clonotype was detected many times. The V and J genes are TRBV7-9 and TRBJ1-2, with 7 bases matching TRBD1. Germline CDR1 reads SEHNR; CDR2 reads FQNEAQ (reference sequence). The J segment lost 4 bases and the V segment lost 5 bases, leaving 4 bases of the junction unmatched. CDR3 length equals 13 residues. This CDR3 reads CASSPRQGYGYTF. The CDR3 DNA reads as TGTGCCAGCAGCCCGCGACAGGGCTATGGCTACACCTTC.

At least ten counts were recorded for this clonotype. The genes are TRBV12-3 or TRBV12-4 and TRBJ2-7, with D perhaps matching TRBD1 or TRBD2 (7 bases each). Trimming pared 6 bases from V and 0 bases from J, leaving 12 bases between. The CDR3 is made up of 14 amino acids. CDR3 protein: CASSQGGSSYEQYF. CDR3 sequence (DNA): TGTGCCAGCAGCCAGGGGGGGAGCTCCTACGAGCAGTACTTC.

The chain joins TRBV11-3 to TRBJ2-1, with D uncertain. Germline values: CDR1 SGHNT, CDR2 YENEEA. Deletions cut 4 bases from V and 4 bases from J, with 11 bases between. The CDR3 spans 14 residues. The CDR3 DNA follows: TGTGCCAGCAGCTCCGCTGGGCGGTACAATGAGCAGTTCTTC. Translated: CASSSAGRYNEQFF.

This clonotype appeared many times. The chain combines TRBV4-2 with TRBJ2-7; tentatively, D is TRBD1 or TRBD2 (5 bases each). Looked up from germline, CDR1 is LGHNA and CDR2 is YNFKEQ. The CDR3 runs to 15 residues. Trimming shortened V by 4 bases and J by 6 bases, and 19 bases separated the two germline ends. CDR3: CASSPIPGPVGEQYF. DNA for the CDR3: TGTGCCAGCAGCCCCATCCCGGGACCCGTGGGCGAGCAGTACTTC.

This clonotype was counted a single time. The chain carries TRBV4-3 and TRBJ2-7; D is ambiguous. V shed 1 base and J shed 6 bases, with 10 bases lying between them. The germline V gene has CDR1 LGHNA and CDR2 YSLEER. This CDR3 is 13 amino acids long. DNA of the CDR3: TGCGCCAGCAGCCAAGGTGAGGCTAGCGAGCAGTACTTC. Translating it yields CASSQGEASEQYF.

The J gene is TRBJ2-4, the V gene TRBV9, with D perhaps matching TRBD1 (5 bases). The CDR3 sequence is 14 residues long. Trimming cost V 0 bases and J 6 bases, with 10 bases left between them. Germline CDR1 is SGDLS and CDR2 is YYNGEE. The CDR3 bases are TGTGCCAGCAGCGTAGCGCAGGGAATAAACATTCAGTACTTC. Amino acid sequence: CASSVAQGINIQYF.

There are a few counts of this clonotype. V usage is TRBV6-5 and J usage is TRBJ2-2, with D possibly matching TRBD1 (5 bases). The CDR3 contains 14 residues. In germline, CDR1 is MNHEY, CDR2 SVGAGI. The V end lost 0 bases, the J end lost 5 bases, and 7 bases lay between the germline ends. CDR3 protein: CASSYSRQTGELFF. In DNA form, the CDR3 reads TGTGCCAGCAGTTACTCTAGACAGACCGGGGAGCTGTTTTTT.

The chain recombines TRBV20-1 with TRBJ2-1; D unclear. The ends were cut back, 2 bases at V and 5 bases at J, with 7 bases in the middle. The CDR3 is made up of 12 amino acids. CDR1 and CDR2 (germline): DFQATT, SNEGSKA (reference sequence). CDR3 residues: CSARLVDNEQFF. As DNA, the CDR3 is TGCAGTGCTAGACTTGTGGACAATGAGCAGTTCTTC.

This clonotype was seen only a few times. The V call is TRBV24-1, the J call TRBJ2-2; D is possibly TRBD1 (6 bases). Between the trimmed V and J ends, which lost 3 bases and 3 bases, there was a span of 7 bases. The CDR3 extends over 14 amino acids. Germline assignment: CDR1 KGHDR and CDR2 SFDVKD. The CDR3 spells CATSDHRDTGELFF. The CDR3 DNA sequence: TGTGCCACCAGTGATCACAGGGACACCGGGGAGCTGTTTTTT.